A single sample gave rise to the 20 T cell receptor beta chains below, sequenced in a study of blood T cell repertoires in COVID-19. Method: immunoSEQ multiplex PCR; TCRdb's copy keeps in-frame clones and lacks some. The sample shows approximately 50,000 clones, about 83% of them seen only once. The sample consisted of peripheral blood. All receptors derive from a man between 50 and 59 years old with acute or convalescent COVID-19.

The chain joins TRBV5-4 to TRBJ2-7; the match to TRBD1 covers 7 bases. Trimming at V came to 3 bases and at J to 5 bases, leaving 14 bases not matched to a gene. In germline, CDR1 is SGHNT, CDR2 YYREEE (reference sequence). The CDR3 is made up of 16 amino acids. The DNA of the CDR3 is TGTGCCAGCAGCTCCGGGGTGCGGACAGGTATCGACGAGCAGTACTTC. The encoded protein is CASSSGVRTGIDEQYF.

The V call is TRBV19, the J call TRBJ2-4, with D possibly TRBD1 on 5 matching bases. V shed 8 bases and J shed 2 bases, with 13 bases lying between them. The germline CDR1 and CDR2 sequences are LNHDA and SQIVND (reference sequence). The CDR3 has 14 amino acids. CDR3 region: CASRSGYPKNIQYF. CDR3 in DNA: TGTGCCAGTCGATCAGGGTATCCCAAAAACATTCAGTACTTC.

This clone was observed a single time. The CDR3 sequence: CASSLDNRASETQYF. CDR3 DNA sequence: TGTGCCAGCAGCTTGGATAACAGGGCGTCGGAGACCCAGTACTTC. The chain recombines TRBV5-6 with TRBJ2-5; TRBD1 might be the D (6 bases). CDR1 and CDR2 (germline): SGHDT, YYEEEE. Trimming took off 0 bases at V and 5 bases at J, with 14 bases between the two ends. The CDR3 loop spans 15 amino acids.

Only one count was recorded for this clone. V gene TRBV7-2 combines with J gene TRBJ2-1; 13 bases line up with TRBD2. The CDR3 is 16 amino acids. The J segment lost 9 bases and the V segment lost 1 base, leaving 6 bases of the junction unmatched. CDR1 SGHTA and CDR2 FQGNSA come from the germline V gene. CDR3 bases: TGTGCCAGCAGCTTAGGACTAGCGGGGGGAGTCGGTGAGCAGTTCTTC. This translates into CASSLGLAGGVGEQFF.

V and J are TRBV15 and TRBJ1-4, with no clear D. V was cut by 1 base and J by 4 bases, with 13 bases left in between. The CDR3 covers 16 residues. Germline CDR1 is LNHNV and CDR2 is YYDKDF (reference sequence). DNA for the CDR3: TGTGCCACCAGCAGAGGGGCGGGTGGAGGTAATGAAAAACTGTTTTTT. Protein: CATSRGAGGGNEKLFF.

This chain links TRBV30 with TRBJ2-7; D is unclear. The CDR3 length is 11 residues. Germline CDR1 and CDR2: GTSNPN and SVGIG (reference sequence). Trimming left V 2 bases short and J 6 bases short, with 8 bases between. The CDR3 sequence: CAWSFSGEQYF. In nucleotides, the CDR3 is TGTGCCTGGAGTTTCAGTGGCGAGCAGTACTTC.

This sequence joins TRBV11-2 and TRBJ2-1; TRBD1 might be the D (5 bases). Germline V gene lookup returns CDR1 SGHAT and CDR2 FQNNGV. Trimming left V 6 bases short and J 6 bases short, with 12 bases between. This CDR3 spans 13 amino acids. CDR3 bases: TGTGCCAGCAGACTCGACAGACCCAATGAGCAGTTCTTC. Protein product: CASRLDRPNEQFF.

This chain joins TRBV3-1 (or the pseudogene TRBV3-2) and TRBJ2-7; D possibly corresponds to TRBD2 (5 bases). The CDR3 sequence is 12 residues long. The V gene's germline CDR1 is LGHDT and CDR2 YNNKEL (reference sequence). V dropped 3 bases and J dropped 5 bases, with 8 bases sitting between them. The CDR3 region is CASSHSAHEQYF. As DNA, the CDR3 is TGTGCCAGCAGCCATAGCGCCCACGAGCAGTACTTC.

The genes are TRBV14 and TRBJ2-5; 9 bases are a match to TRBD2. The ends lost 5 bases at V and 2 bases at J; junction bases unmatched: 3. The V gene's germline CDR1 is SGHDN and CDR2 FVKESK. This CDR3 has 14 amino acids. The CDR3 here is CASSTAGGQETQYF. In DNA form, the CDR3 reads TGTGCCAGCAGCACAGCGGGGGGACAAGAGACCCAGTACTTC.

This clone was seen just once. The rearrangement joins TRBV7-2 to TRBJ1-1, with 11 bases identical to TRBD1. The CDR3 extends over 14 amino acids. Germline-derived CDR1 and CDR2 are SGHTA and FQGNSA. V lost 6 bases, J lost 4 bases, and 4 bases stayed unmatched. In nucleotides, the CDR3 is TGTGCCAGCAGTTTTGGACAGGGGGCCACTGAAGCTTTCTTT. It codes for CASSFGQGATEAFF.

CDR3 amino acids: CASRDITGDRGRQETQYF. CDR3 sequence (DNA): TGTGCCAGCAGAGACATAACAGGGGACAGGGGGCGTCAAGAGACCCAGTACTTC. This chain joins TRBV2 and TRBJ2-5, with 12 bases matching TRBD1. The CDR3 extends over 18 amino acids. Losses at the gene ends were 6 bases for V and 2 bases for J; bases not matched to a gene: 13. Germline V gene lookup returns CDR1 SNHLY and CDR2 FYNNEI.

V is TRBV30 and J is TRBJ1-1, with D uncertain. The V gene lost 0 bases and the J gene lost 6 bases, with 5 bases spanning the gap. From germline, CDR1 is GTSNPN and CDR2 SVGIG (reference sequence). This CDR3 is 11 amino acids long. The CDR3 spells CAWSVRPEAFF. The CDR3 nucleotides are TGTGCCTGGAGTGTTCGTCCTGAAGCTTTCTTT.

This chain links TRBV5-1 with TRBJ1-6; TRBD1 might be the D (6 bases). The CDR3 consists of 17 residues. With 5 bases removed from V and 5 bases from J, the gap between germline ends came to 20 bases. Germline V CDR1 and CDR2: SGHRS, YFSETQ. CDR3 DNA: TGCGCCAGCAGATCTGCGGGGGGGCGTATGGATAATTCACCCCTCCACTTT. Translating gives CASRSAGGRMDNSPLHF.

The chain recombines TRBV9 with TRBJ1-1, with TRBD1 identical over 7 bases. CDR1 and CDR2 from the germline V gene are SGDLS and YYNGEE. Germline trimming cut 4 bases from V and 3 bases from J; bases unmatched to any gene: 6. CDR3 size: 14 residues. The CDR3 is CASSPRGGDTEAFF. In DNA form, the CDR3 reads TGTGCCAGCAGCCCCCGAGGGGGCGACACTGAAGCTTTCTTT.

CDR3 in DNA: TGTGCCAGCAGTGCCGAACAGGGGGCCTATGGCTACACCTTC. This translates into CASSAEQGAYGYTF. The chain is built from TRBV6-4 and TRBJ1-2; 9 bases are shared with TRBD1. Looked up from germline, CDR1 is MRHNA and CDR2 is SNTAGT. The ends lost 4 bases at V and 4 bases at J; junction bases unmatched: 4. The CDR3 length is 14 residues.

V gene TRBV4-1 combines with J gene TRBJ2-3; 7 positions match TRBD2. The CDR3 is 16 residues long. After removal of 1 base from V and 2 bases from J, the junction contained 6 bases not matched to a gene. Germline lookup yields CDR1 MGHRA and CDR2 YSYEKL. In DNA, the CDR3 is TGCGCCAGCAGCCAAGGGGTAAGCGGGGACACAGATACGCAGTATTTT. This encodes CASSQGVSGDTDTQYF.

The V and J genes are TRBV19 and TRBJ2-3, with D uncertain. CDR1 and CDR2 (germline): LNHDA, SQIVND (reference sequence). V was pared by 6 bases and J by 9 bases, with 10 bases between. The CDR3 is 11 amino acids. Here the CDR3 DNA reads TGTGCCAGTAGCCAGTTCTCGACGCAGTATTTT. Translating it yields CASSQFSTQYF. The full variable domain, with the rest looked up from reference TRBV19 and TRBJ2-3, is DGGITQSPKYLFRKEGQNVTLSCEQNLNHDAMYWYRQDPGQGLRLIYYSQIVNDFQKGDIAEGYSVSREKKESFPLTVTSAQKNPTAFYLCASSQFSTQYFGPGTRLTVL.

The chain links TRBV24-1 to TRBJ2-5; 12 bases line up with TRBD2. Unmatched junction bases numbered 7, after V lost 5 bases and J lost 1 base. Germline CDR1 KGHDR, CDR2 SFDVKD. The CDR3 contains 17 residues. CDR3 bases: TGTGCCACCAGTGGTTCTAGCGGGAGGGCCATCCAAGAGACCCAGTACTTC. This encodes CATSGSSGRAIQETQYF.

The chain has TRBV7-3 and TRBJ1-5; D perhaps matches TRBD1 (6 bases). Germline V gene sequence: CDR1 SGHTA, CDR2 FQGTGA. V was trimmed by 3 bases and J by 0 bases, leaving 15 bases between them. The length of the CDR3 is 17 residues. The CDR3: CASSFQGRGFSNQPQHF. CDR3 sequence (DNA): TGTGCCAGCAGCTTCCAAGGGAGGGGGTTTAGCAATCAGCCCCAGCATTTT.

The chain has TRBV12-1 and TRBJ1-6; the table assigns TRBD1, which was not confirmed against the DNA. TRBV12-1 is listed as a pseudogene. The CDR3 is made up of 20 amino acids. CDR3 region: CASSFAPQTGGDSYNSPLHF. CDR3 nucleotides: TGTGCCAGCAGCTTTGCGCCCCAAACAGGGGGCGATTCCTATAATTCACCCCTCCACTTT.